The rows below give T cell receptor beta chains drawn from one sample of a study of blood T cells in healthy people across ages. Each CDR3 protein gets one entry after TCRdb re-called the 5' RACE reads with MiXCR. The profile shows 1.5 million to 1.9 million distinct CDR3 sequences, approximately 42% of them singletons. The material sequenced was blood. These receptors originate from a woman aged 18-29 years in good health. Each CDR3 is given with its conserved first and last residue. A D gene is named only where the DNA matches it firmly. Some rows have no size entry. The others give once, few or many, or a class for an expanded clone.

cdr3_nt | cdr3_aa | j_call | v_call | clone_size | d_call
TGCAGCGCTAAACTGGACACTAGCAATCAGCCCCAGCATTTT | CSAKLDTSNQPQHF | TRBJ1-5 | TRBV29-1 | few | -
TGTGCCACCAGTGACCCTTATCAGCCCCAGCATTTT | CATSDPYQPQHF | TRBJ1-5 | TRBV24-1 | few | -
TGTGCCAGCAGTTACTCGGGGGGGCATATGAACTATGGCTACACCTTC | CASSYSGGHMNYGYTF | TRBJ1-2 | TRBV6-6 | - | -
TGTGCCAGCTCACCTACAGCTGGGCTAGCGGGTTCCCACGAGCAGTACTTC | CASSPTAGLAGSHEQYF | TRBJ2-7 | TRBV18 | - | TRBD2
TGCAGCGTTGAACCACTCGCGGGCGGGTCCTACAATGAGCAGTTCTTC | CSVEPLAGGSYNEQFF | TRBJ2-1 | TRBV29-1 | - | -
TGTGCCATCGGGGAACTAGCTTCATACAATGAGCAGTTCTTC | CAIGELASYNEQFF | TRBJ2-1 | TRBV10-3 | - | -
TGTGCCAGCAGTGAAGCGGGGGCTAGCGGGAGCGGTGAGCAGTACTTC | CASSEAGASGSGEQYF | TRBJ2-7 | TRBV2 | - | TRBD2
TGTGCCAGCAGTCGTGGGATAGGCCTCAATGAGCAGTTCTTC | CASSRGIGLNEQFF | TRBJ2-1 | TRBV28 | - | -
TGTGCCAGCAGTGAACGGACAGGGTTTGGCTACACCTTC | CASSERTGFGYTF | TRBJ1-2 | TRBV6-1 | - | TRBD1
TGTGCCAGCAGCGATGCTCGGGCGCGGGGGCTCACAGATACGCAGTATTTT | CASSDARARGLTDTQYF | TRBJ2-3 | TRBV7-2 | - | -
TGTGCCAGCAGCGAGTGGTGGGGACAAGAGACCCAGTACTTC | CASSEWWGQETQYF | TRBJ2-5 | TRBV14 | - | -
TGTGCCAGCAGCCAAGGTCTTTCGGGGCAGGGTATTATCTACGAGCAGTACTTC | CASSQGLSGQGIIYEQYF | TRBJ2-7 | TRBV4-2 | - | -
TGCGCCAGCACGGGGATTACGAACACTGAAGCTTTCTTT | CASTGITNTEAFF | TRBJ1-1 | TRBV5-1 | - | -
TGTGCCAGCAGTTTATCGGGGACAGAGCAGTACTTC | CASSLSGTEQYF | TRBJ2-7 | TRBV28 | - | -
TGTGCCAGCAGCGTATTTAGCGGGGGAGATACGCAGTATTTT | CASSVFSGGDTQYF | TRBJ2-3 | TRBV9 | - | TRBD2
TGTGCCAGCAGCAACCGGACACGGAGCACAGATACGCAGTATTTT | CASSNRTRSTDTQYF | TRBJ2-3 | TRBV21-1 | few | -
TGTGCCAGCAGCATTACAGGGGACAATGAGCAGTTCTTC | CASSITGDNEQFF | TRBJ2-1 | TRBV7-9 | - | TRBD1
TGCGCCAGCAGCCATCGCTCGGGGTCCCCCTACAATGAGCAGTTCTTC | CASSHRSGSPYNEQFF | TRBJ2-1 | TRBV5-1 | - | -
TGCGCCAGCAGCCAAGATAGGGTAGCGGGATTTTACGAGCAGTACTTC | CASSQDRVAGFYEQYF | TRBJ2-7 | TRBV4-3 | - | TRBD2
TGTGCCAGCAGAACCCAGGGTTACTATGGCTACACCTTC | CASRTQGYYGYTF | TRBJ1-2 | TRBV6-5 | many | -
TGTGCCAGCAGCCAGTGGGACAGGGTGTCGCGCACTGAAGCTTTCTTT | CASSQWDRVSRTEAFF | TRBJ1-1 | TRBV11-2 | - | TRBD1
TGCAGTGCTAGCGGGGCAGGCGACATCACAGATACGCAGTATTTT | CSASGAGDITDTQYF | TRBJ2-3 | TRBV20-1 | - | -